The 17 T cell receptor beta chains in this list originate from one sample, sequenced in a study of a mutant IDH1 vaccine in newly diagnosed glioma (dated by TCRdb to the early 2020s). The time point tag for this specimen amounts to: baseline, week 1 (first vaccination visit). The treatment or condition label, read with the paper, signifies: pre-vaccination baseline after standard-of-care therapy. Receptors were amplified or captured by the immunoSEQ multiplex PCR assay. As stored in TCRdb, this immuneACCESS dataset retains in-frame rearrangements with V and J assigned. A fraction of the clones does not appear; measured against another copy, unresolved V genes explain less than half of the discrepancy, and the remainder lacks a known reason. The sample table shows 75,000 to 100,000 clones, and roughly 80% are seen once. Nearly 5.5% of the sample goes to the ten largest clones. The source was PBMCs, collected from a glioma patient treated with radiotherapy, temozolomide or both. All receptors derive from a man aged 35-49 years with glioma. Some clones in this sample may be carry-over from other donors' samples.

The chain carries TRBV11-3 and TRBJ2-5; TRBD1 matches at 7 bases. In germline, CDR1 is SGHNT, CDR2 YENEEA. The CDR3 extends over 13 amino acids. The V and J ends lost 5 bases and 5 bases, in that order; junction bases with no gene match: 5. The CDR3 is CASSPTGMETQYF. The CDR3 bases are TGTGCCAGCAGCCCGACAGGGATGGAGACCCAGTACTTC.

V gene TRBV5-8 combines with J gene TRBJ1-5; possibly TRBD1 for D (6 bases). The CDR3 extends over 14 amino acids. The V end was cut by 4 bases, the J end by 7 bases, with 15 bases between. Per the germline V gene, CDR1 is SGHTS and CDR2 is YDEGEE. The CDR3 protein is CASSRGGRGQPQHF. CDR3 coding DNA: TGTGCCAGCAGCCGGGGGGGGCGAGGGCAGCCCCAGCATTTT.

The J gene is TRBJ1-2, the V gene TRBV19; 7 nucleotides match TRBD1. Germline loops: CDR1 LNHDA, CDR2 SQIVND (reference sequence). CDR3 length: 15 residues. V shed 6 bases, J shed 8 bases, and the junction held 15 bases outside the gene matches. The CDR3 loop reads CASRDPGTHRGGYTF. The CDR3 coding sequence is TGTGCCAGTAGAGATCCCGGGACCCACAGGGGAGGCTACACCTTC.

The table lists this clone with a few counts. The rearrangement joins TRBV18 to TRBJ1-2; D uncertain. V shed 0 bases and J shed 1 base, with 6 bases lying between them. CDR1 KGHSH and CDR2 LQKENI come from the germline V gene. The CDR3 loop spans 14 amino acids. CDR3 region: CASSPPVSNYGYTF. DNA of the CDR3: TGTGCCAGCTCACCACCTGTCAGTAACTATGGCTACACCTTC.

This clone has just one count. The chain is built from TRBV2 and TRBJ2-5; D is uncertain. The V end was cut by 7 bases, the J end by 1 base, with 10 bases between. Germline assignment: CDR1 SNHLY and CDR2 FYNNEI. The CDR3 covers 13 residues. CDR3 region: CASKEWGQETQYF. The CDR3 DNA is TGTGCCAGCAAGGAGTGGGGCCAAGAGACCCAGTACTTC.

The chain joins TRBV14 to TRBJ2-7, with D possibly TRBD2 on 5 matching bases. Germline assignment: CDR1 SGHDN and CDR2 FVKESK. This CDR3 spans 16 amino acids. V lost 3 bases to trimming and J lost 1 base, with 16 bases between them. The CDR3 coding sequence is TGTGCCAGCAGCCACGATGGAGGAAGGAGATCCTACGAGCAGTACTTC. Encoded protein: CASSHDGGRRSYEQYF.

The rearrangement links TRBV4-2 to TRBJ2-7; no clear D. Trimming removed 0 bases at V and 3 bases at J, with 21 bases between. This CDR3 contains 18 residues. CDR1 LGHNA and CDR2 YNFKEQ come from the germline V gene. CDR3 loop: CASSQDVAGPSGLYEQYF. The CDR3 DNA reads as TGTGCCAGCAGCCAAGACGTCGCCGGGCCCTCCGGCCTCTACGAGCAGTACTTC.

This sequence joins TRBV7-8 and TRBJ2-7; 7 bases align to TRBD1. The CDR3 is made up of 16 amino acids. After removal of 1 base from V and 0 bases from J, the junction contained 6 bases not matched to a gene. The germline gives CDR1 SGHVS, CDR2 FQNEAQ. Here the CDR3 reads CASSLGWGQSSYEQYF. The CDR3 coding sequence is TGTGCCAGCAGCTTAGGATGGGGACAGAGCTCCTACGAGCAGTACTTC.

This clone was recorded a few times. The V and J genes are TRBV6-5 and TRBJ1-6; D call uncertain. V was cut by 3 bases and J by 5 bases, with 5 bases left in between. From germline, CDR1 is MNHEY and CDR2 SVGAGI. This CDR3 spans 13 amino acids. The chain's CDR3 is CASSYEDNSPLHF. The DNA of the CDR3 is TGTGCCAGCAGTTATGAGGATAATTCACCCCTCCACTTT.

This chain connects TRBV7-2 to TRBJ1-1; no clear D gene. The CDR3 is 11 residues long. V shed 2 bases and J shed 5 bases, with 3 bases lying between them. The germline V gene has CDR1 SGHTA and CDR2 FQGNSA. CDR3 coding DNA: TGTGCCAGCAGCTTAACGACTGAAGCTTTCTTT. Its protein is CASSLTTEAFF.

The chain links TRBV9 to TRBJ2-5, with TRBD1 matching 7 bases. There are 15 residues in the CDR3. V shed 4 bases and J 1 base; nucleotides not matched to a gene: 7. The V gene's germline CDR1 is SGDLS and CDR2 YYNGEE. The CDR3: CASSPRQGLQETQYF. The CDR3 DNA is TGTGCCAGCAGCCCCCGACAGGGCCTCCAAGAGACCCAGTACTTC.

As for this clone: The same CDR3 arises from other DNA sequences in this sample as well. The chain carries TRBV9 and TRBJ2-3, with D unresolved. Germline V gene sequence: CDR1 SGDLS, CDR2 YYNGEE. The germline V and J ends were trimmed by 4 bases and 2 bases, with 2 bases remaining between them. This CDR3 spans 11 amino acids. CDR3 residues: CASSYTDTQYF. Written as DNA, the CDR3 is TGTGCCAGCAGCTACACAGATACGCAGTATTTT.

CDR3 sequence (DNA): TGTGCCAGCTCCCAGATTAATTCACCCCTCCACTTT. Its translation: CASSQINSPLHF. The chain employs TRBV2 and TRBJ1-6; D uncertain. The CDR3 extends over 12 amino acids. The V and J ends lost 8 bases and 6 bases respectively, with 8 bases between them. Germline values: CDR1 SNHLY, CDR2 FYNNEI.

The chain uses TRBV4-1 and TRBJ1-1; 9 nucleotides match TRBD1. CDR1 is MGHRA, CDR2 YSYEKL, per germline. Unmatched junction bases numbered 4, after V lost 4 bases and J lost 4 bases. The CDR3 spans 14 residues. CDR3 nucleotides: TGCGCCAGCAGCCGAGGGACAGGGATCACTGAAGCTTTCTTT. Protein sequence: CASSRGTGITEAFF.

The gene calls are TRBV5-6 and TRBJ2-5; 7 positions agree with TRBD1. The CDR3 is 15 residues long. Germline CDR1 and CDR2: SGHDT and YYEEEE. V lost 1 base to trimming and J lost 2 bases; unmatched junction nucleotides: 5. The CDR3 coding sequence is TGTGCCAGCAGCTTGTCGGGACAGCTACAAGAGACCCAGTACTTC. Protein sequence: CASSLSGQLQETQYF.

This clone was seen a single time. The V gene is TRBV30, the J gene TRBJ1-5; a weak D match, TRBD1 (6 bases). The CDR3 sequence is 15 residues long. V was cut by 2 bases and J by 9 bases, with 20 bases left in between. Germline CDR1 reads GTSNPN; CDR2 reads SVGIG (reference sequence). The CDR3 loop reads CAWSWGPRGTSPQHF. In nucleotides, the CDR3 is TGTGCCTGGAGTTGGGGGCCTCGGGGGACATCGCCCCAGCATTTT.

V gene TRBV9 combines with J gene TRBJ2-1; 9 bases match TRBD2. The CDR3 sequence is 14 residues long. Trimming at V came to 2 bases and at J to 8 bases, leaving 5 bases not matched to a gene. Germline CDR1 and CDR2: SGDLS and YYNGEE. The CDR3 nucleotides are TGTGCCAGCAGCGTTGGACTAGCGTCGGATGAGCAGTTCTTC. Amino acids: CASSVGLASDEQFF. Filled out from reference TRBV9 and TRBJ2-1, the complete variable domain reads DSGVTQTPKHLITATGQRVTLRCSPRSGDLSVYWYQQSLDQGLQFLIQYYNGEERAKGNILERFSAQQFPDLHSELNLSSLELGDSALYFCASSVGLASDEQFFGPGTRLTVL.